The 9 T cell receptor beta chains given below trace back to one sample, sequenced in a study of response to subunit inactivated influenza vaccine. A single record per CDR3 protein comes from TCRdb applying MiXCR to the RT-PCR reads. The sample has around 500,000 distinct CDR3 sequences; 9.5% to 12% are singletons. This sample comprised PBMCs from blood, obtained 45 days after vaccination. All receptors come from a man aged 45-65 years who received an inactivated influenza vaccine.

This clonotype was found a few times. The genes are TRBV4-1 and TRBJ1-1, with 12 bases that match TRBD1. CDR3 length equals 14 residues. Germline CDR1 MGHRA, CDR2 YSYEKL. CDR3: CASGQGALNTEAFF. The CDR3 nucleotides read TGCGCGTCGGGACAGGGGGCTCTGAACACTGAAGCTTTCTTT.

This clonotype has a count of ten or more. The CDR3 nucleotides are TGTGCCATCAGTGACAACAGGGGGACCTCCCACTATGGCTACACCTTC. Its translation is CAISDNRGTSHYGYTF. The rearrangement joins TRBV10-3 to TRBJ1-2; 8 nucleotides match TRBD1. This CDR3 comprises 16 residues. With V trimmed by 3 bases and J by 3 bases, 9 bases remained unmatched. CDR1 and CDR2 (germline): ENHRY, SYGVKD.

V is TRBV27 and J is TRBJ2-7, with unresolved D. Germline values: CDR1 MNHEY, CDR2 SMNVEV (reference sequence). This CDR3 contains 13 residues. Deletions cut 6 bases from V and 4 bases from J, with 13 bases between. CDR3: CASSQAPAYEQYF. In DNA, the CDR3 is TGTGCCAGCAGCCAAGCCCCGGCTTACGAGCAGTACTTC.

The V and J genes are TRBV9 and TRBJ2-5, with D possibly TRBD1 on 6 matching bases. V lost 2 bases to trimming and J lost 3 bases, with 17 bases between them. Germline V gives CDR1 SGDLS, CDR2 YYNGEE. The CDR3 totals 16 residues. The CDR3 nucleotides read TGTGCCAGCAGCGTCGCGACAGGCAACAGGGAAGAGACCCAGTACTTC. This gives the protein CASSVATGNREETQYF.

The rearrangement uses TRBV7-2 and TRBJ2-5; TRBD1 matches at 11 bases. CDR1 and CDR2 from the germline V gene are SGHTA and FQGNSA. There are 15 residues in the CDR3. Trimming cost V 5 bases and J 5 bases; bases outside gene matches: 7. CDR3 region: CASSPDRGHVETQYF. DNA for the CDR3: TGTGCCAGCAGCCCGGACAGGGGGCACGTGGAGACCCAGTACTTC.

CDR3 region: CASSLEGRGAYTEAFF. Written as DNA, the CDR3 is TGCGCCAGCAGCTTGGAAGGCCGGGGGGCATACACTGAAGCTTTCTTT. The chain links TRBV5-1 to TRBJ1-1, with D tentatively TRBD1 (6 bases). The CDR3 runs to 16 residues. The V end was cut by 0 bases, the J end by 3 bases, with 15 bases between. The germline gives CDR1 SGHRS, CDR2 YFSETQ.

In this sample, this clonotype turned up many times. V usage is TRBV5-1 and J usage is TRBJ2-3; D not resolved. The CDR3 consists of 14 residues. In germline, CDR1 is SGHRS, CDR2 YFSETQ. The ends were cut back, 4 bases at V and 3 bases at J, with 12 bases in the middle. The CDR3 DNA reads TGCGCCAGCAGCGTCGTTGGGGATACAGATACGCAGTATTTT. This encodes CASSVVGDTDTQYF. Complete variable domain (other parts from reference TRBV5-1 and TRBJ2-3): KAGVTQTPRYLIKTRGQQVTLSCSPISGHRSVSWYQQTPGQGLQFLFEYFSETQRNKGNFPGRFSGRQFSNSRSEMNVSTLELGDSALYLCASSVVGDTDTQYFGPGTRLTVL.

The chain recombines TRBV3-1 with TRBJ2-1, with 9 positions matching TRBD1. V dropped 3 bases and J dropped 4; count of bases not matched to a gene: 7. CDR1 is LGHDT, CDR2 YNNKEL, per germline (reference sequence). The CDR3 loop spans 16 amino acids. The CDR3: CASSHYTGGAYNEQFF. The CDR3 nucleotides are TGTGCCAGCAGCCACTATACAGGGGGCGCATACAATGAGCAGTTCTTC.

The rearrangement uses TRBV7-6 and TRBJ2-7, with 7 bases matching TRBD2. Germline assignment: CDR1 SGHVS and CDR2 FNYEAQ. The CDR3 consists of 15 residues. The V gene end was trimmed by 2 bases and the J gene end by 1 base; junction bases not matched to a gene: 5. CDR3 bases: TGTGCCAGCAGCTTAAGTAGCGGGCGTTCCTACGAGCAGTACTTC. This gives the protein CASSLSSGRSYEQYF.